Listed below are T cell receptor beta chains from one sample, sequenced in a study of neurological immune-mediated disorders. TCRdb recomputed calls from the 5' RACE reads with MiXCR, one row per CDR3 protein. The table has under 45,000 distinct CDR3 sequences, roughly an eighth seen once. The sequenced sample was PBMCs. The receptors come from a female donor in good health. The CDR3 runs from the conserved cysteine through the conserved F or W. The order of the fields is V gene, D gene, J gene, clone size, CDR3 protein, CDR3 DNA. The D gene is left open where the match is weak. Clone size, where shown, is once, few, many, or a class for clones that have expanded.

v_gene: TRBV29-1; d_gene: -; j_gene: TRBJ1-3; abundance: many; CDR3aa: CSVIRDSSTIYF; CDR3nt: TGCAGCGTGATCCGGGACTCCTCCACCATATATTTT
v_gene: TRBV5-5; d_gene: -; j_gene: TRBJ1-1; abundance: many; CDR3aa: CASSSLGGPNTEAFF; CDR3nt: TGTGCCAGCAGCTCGCTGGGCGGGCCGAACACTGAAGCTTTCTTT
v_gene: TRBV5-1; d_gene: TRBD1; j_gene: TRBJ1-1; abundance: many; CDR3aa: CASSFGQGASEAFF; CDR3nt: TGCGCCAGCAGCTTTGGACAGGGGGCCTCTGAAGCTTTCTTT
v_gene: TRBV20-1; d_gene: -; j_gene: TRBJ2-1; abundance: medium-sized; CDR3aa: CSARAEGGRYNEQFF; CDR3nt: TGCAGTGCTAGGGCCGAGGGGGGACGCTACAATGAGCAGTTCTTC
v_gene: TRBV5-1; d_gene: -; j_gene: TRBJ1-4; abundance: many; CDR3aa: CASSRGGLDEKLFF; CDR3nt: TGCGCCAGCAGCCGCGGGGGGTTGGATGAAAAACTGTTTTTT
v_gene: TRBV5-1; d_gene: -; j_gene: TRBJ1-1; abundance: many; CDR3aa: CASSWLRDTEAFF; CDR3nt: TGCGCCAGCAGCTGGCTAAGGGACACTGAAGCTTTCTTT
v_gene: TRBV20-1; d_gene: -; j_gene: TRBJ2-2; abundance: many; CDR3aa: CSASRGGGLNTGELFF; CDR3nt: TGCAGTGCTAGCAGAGGAGGGGGACTTAACACCGGGGAGCTGTTTTTT
v_gene: TRBV7-9; d_gene: -; j_gene: TRBJ1-2; abundance: many; CDR3aa: CASSFKGEGYTF; CDR3nt: TGTGCCAGCAGCTTTAAGGGGGAGGGCTACACCTTC
v_gene: TRBV20-1; d_gene: -; j_gene: TRBJ1-1; abundance: many; CDR3aa: CSARDPGGRGNTEAFF; CDR3nt: TGCAGTGCTAGAGATCCTGGGGGGAGGGGGAACACTGAAGCTTTCTTT
v_gene: TRBV5-1; d_gene: TRBD1; j_gene: TRBJ1-4; abundance: many; CDR3aa: CASSLTGVEGEKLFF; CDR3nt: TGCGCCAGCAGCTTAACAGGGGTGGAAGGTGAAAAACTGTTTTTT
v_gene: TRBV20-1; d_gene: TRBD2; j_gene: TRBJ2-2; abundance: many; CDR3aa: CSARRSGGPGELFF; CDR3nt: TGCAGTGCTAGAAGGAGCGGGGGACCCGGGGAGCTGTTTTTT
v_gene: TRBV5-1; d_gene: TRBD1; j_gene: TRBJ1-1; abundance: many; CDR3aa: CASSLGTGSMNTEAFF; CDR3nt: TGCGCCAGCAGCTTGGGGACAGGGAGCATGAACACTGAAGCTTTCTTT
v_gene: TRBV5-1; d_gene: TRBD1; j_gene: TRBJ1-1; abundance: many; CDR3aa: CASSQNLDRGAEAFF; CDR3nt: TGCGCCAGCAGCCAGAATTTAGACAGGGGCGCTGAAGCTTTCTTT
v_gene: TRBV7-8; d_gene: TRBD1; j_gene: TRBJ1-3; abundance: many; CDR3aa: CASSFTGGENTIYF; CDR3nt: TGTGCCAGCAGTTTCACAGGGGGCGAAAACACCATATATTTT
v_gene: TRBV5-1; d_gene: -; j_gene: TRBJ2-1; abundance: many; CDR3aa: CASSQGPGGGNEQFF; CDR3nt: TGCGCCAGCAGCCAGGGGCCCGGTGGAGGGAATGAGCAGTTCTTC
v_gene: TRBV7-8; d_gene: -; j_gene: TRBJ2-7; abundance: -; CDR3aa: CASSYMPGREYF; CDR3nt: TGTGCCAGCAGCTATATGCCGGGACGAGAGTACTTC
v_gene: TRBV20-1; d_gene: -; j_gene: TRBJ2-5; abundance: many; CDR3aa: CSARGGDQETQYF; CDR3nt: TGCAGTGCTAGAGGAGGGGACCAAGAGACCCAGTACTTC
v_gene: TRBV9; d_gene: TRBD2; j_gene: TRBJ2-7; abundance: many; CDR3aa: CASSVAAGGIYEQYF; CDR3nt: TGTGCCAGCAGCGTGGCAGCGGGGGGGATCTACGAGCAGTACTTC
v_gene: TRBV6-5; d_gene: -; j_gene: TRBJ2-5; abundance: many; CDR3aa: CASSYDLSETQYF; CDR3nt: TGTGCCAGCAGTTACGACCTAAGCGAGACCCAGTACTTC
v_gene: TRBV29-1; d_gene: TRBD2; j_gene: TRBJ2-1; abundance: many; CDR3aa: CSVDWREGGEQFF; CDR3nt: TGCAGCGTTGATTGGCGGGAGGGTGGTGAGCAGTTCTTC
v_gene: TRBV6-2/TRBV6-3; d_gene: -; j_gene: TRBJ2-7; abundance: few; CDR3aa: CASSYITDEQYF; CDR3nt: TGTGCCAGCAGTTACATTACAGACGAGCAGTACTTC
v_gene: TRBV5-1; d_gene: TRBD1; j_gene: TRBJ1-1; abundance: many; CDR3aa: CASSSGQHTEAFF; CDR3nt: TGCGCCAGCAGCTCGGGACAGCACACTGAAGCTTTCTTT
v_gene: TRBV3-1; d_gene: TRBD2; j_gene: TRBJ2-7; abundance: many; CDR3aa: CASSWRGGSRGEQYF; CDR3nt: TGTGCCAGCAGCTGGCGGGGCGGGAGCCGGGGTGAGCAGTACTTC
v_gene: TRBV15; d_gene: -; j_gene: TRBJ1-2; abundance: many; CDR3aa: CATSRVDRPLAGYTF; CDR3nt: TGTGCCACCAGCAGAGTTGACAGGCCCCTCGCCGGCTACACCTTC
v_gene: TRBV5-6; d_gene: TRBD1; j_gene: TRBJ1-2; abundance: many; CDR3aa: CASSTTGVHGYTF; CDR3nt: TGTGCCAGCAGCACAACAGGGGTCCATGGCTACACCTTC
v_gene: TRBV11-2; d_gene: TRBD2; j_gene: TRBJ2-1; abundance: many; CDR3aa: CASREREGPGEQFF; CDR3nt: TGTGCCAGCCGGGAGCGGGAGGGCCCCGGTGAGCAGTTCTTC
v_gene: TRBV12-3/TRBV12-4; d_gene: TRBD2; j_gene: TRBJ2-3; abundance: -; CDR3aa: CAISPGGGRGADTQYF; CDR3nt: TGTGCCATCAGTCCCGGGGGCGGGAGGGGTGCAGATACGCAGTATTTT
v_gene: TRBV19; d_gene: -; j_gene: TRBJ1-1; abundance: few; CDR3aa: CASSTGSGERAFF; CDR3nt: TGTGCCAGTAGTACTGGCTCGGGGGAGAGGGCTTTCTTT
v_gene: TRBV6-2/TRBV6-3; d_gene: TRBD2; j_gene: TRBJ2-1; abundance: many; CDR3aa: CASRLSGGTHEQFF; CDR3nt: TGTGCCAGCAGACTTTCGGGAGGTACCCATGAGCAGTTCTTC
v_gene: TRBV20-1; d_gene: -; j_gene: TRBJ1-1; abundance: many; CDR3aa: CSALGGVAFF; CDR3nt: TGCAGTGCGCTTGGGGGGGTAGCTTTCTTT
v_gene: TRBV5-1; d_gene: -; j_gene: TRBJ1-1; abundance: -; CDR3aa: CSSSLESFYTEAFF; CDR3nt: TGCTCCAGCAGCTTAGAGTCCTTCTACACTGAAGCTTTCTTT
v_gene: TRBV11-2; d_gene: TRBD2; j_gene: TRBJ2-3; abundance: many; CDR3aa: CASSHVAGSTDTQYF; CDR3nt: TGTGCCAGCAGCCACGTAGCGGGAAGCACAGATACGCAGTATTTT